This T cell receptor beta chain was sequenced for a study of T-cell reconstitution after alpha-beta-depleted transplantation in children. Study results and limitations: TCRbeta diversity was high at day 60 in some patients (a result of surviving recipient T cells and thymic progenitors). Diversity and T-cell counts at one year after transplant derived mostly from new T cells. Several hundred expanded graft clones reportedly gave rise to the alpha-beta T cells present about two months after transplant.

This clonotype was detected only a few times. The target antigen is unknown. Trimming cost V 3 bases and J 5 bases, with 15 bases left between them. The CDR3 consists of 14 residues. Germline V lookup: CDR1 SGHRS, CDR2 YFSETQ. Using unique molecular identifiers, the investigators prepared the TCRbeta library. One entry per CDR3 protein results from TCRdb running MiXCR on the PCR reads. The data show 500,000 to 750,000 distinct CDR3 sequences, around 27% seen once. This sequence joins TRBV5-1 and TRBJ2-7, with a weak D call TRBD1 (7 bases). The input for sequencing was PBMCs, taken before TCRalphabeta/CD19-depleted stem cell transplant. The TCR was taken from a boy under three years old with Wiskott-Aldrich syndrome, due to receive a stem cell transplant. CDR3 loop: CASSSEGAPNEQYF. As DNA, the CDR3 is TGCGCCAGCAGCTCGGAGGGGGCGCCGAACGAGCAGTACTTC.